Below are 3 T cell receptor beta chains sequenced from a single sample in a study of cytomegalovirus exposure and HLA in healthy donors. Primers for the PCR totalled 60 Vbeta and 13 Jbeta. Measured with immunoSEQ multiplex PCR; TCRdb has only the in-frame clones, and not every one. The sample records under 110,000 clones, approximately 85% being singletons. What was sequenced was PBMCs. These receptor sequences come from a man aged 25 to 45 in good health and CMV-seronegative.

The chain links TRBV19 to TRBJ1-1; 8 nucleotides align to TRBD1. The CDR3 is made up of 14 amino acids. Germline V CDR1 and CDR2: LNHDA, SQIVND (reference sequence). V gave up 4 bases and J gave up 5 bases; unmatched junction bases: 6. DNA for the CDR3: TGTGCCAGTAGTACTGGGACAGGAGGGACTGAAGCTTTCTTT. Translated: CASSTGTGGTEAFF.

V usage is TRBV7-3 and J usage is TRBJ2-3; the D is unclear. Per the germline V gene, CDR1 is SGHTA and CDR2 is FQGTGA. The CDR3 has 13 residues. V was clipped by 2 bases and J by 0 bases, with 3 bases between them. The CDR3 nucleotides read TGTGCCAGCAGCTTATCTAGCACAGATACGCAGTATTTT. Translation gives CASSLSSTDTQYF.

Of note for this clone: Its ends do not fully match the called genes, so a read error is possible. J is TRBJ2-7 and V is TRBV20-1, with D hard to call. CDR3 length: 10 amino acids. Per germline, CDR1 DFQATT and CDR2 SNEGSKA (reference sequence). CDR3 coding DNA: TGCAGTGCTAGCTCCCACGAGCAGTACTTC. Protein: CSASSHEQYF.